The 16 T cell receptor beta chains below all came from one sample that was sequenced in a study of cytomegalovirus exposure and HLA in healthy donors. It was with 60 Vbeta and 13 Jbeta primers that the PCR ran. Sequenced by immunoSEQ multiplex PCR; TCRdb stores in-frame clones only, minus some. The table includes 150,000 to 200,000 clones, around 75% detected once. What was sequenced was PBMCs. The origin of the receptors is a woman aged 45-59 years in good health and CMV-seronegative.

The genes are TRBV11-2 and TRBJ2-4; unclear D gene. V was clipped by 6 bases and J by 2 bases, with 17 bases between them. CDR3 size: 16 residues. The germline gives CDR1 SGHAT, CDR2 FQNNGV. CDR3 nucleotide sequence: TGTGCCAGCAGTCACGAGGTACTTAATACCAAAAACATTCAGTACTTC. Translated, it gives CASSHEVLNTKNIQYF.

The chain links TRBV4-3 to TRBJ2-2; 12 bases are a match to TRBD1. The CDR3 consists of 18 residues. Looked up from germline, CDR1 is LGHNA and CDR2 is YSLEER. V was clipped by 4 bases and J by 4 bases; unmatched bases: 10. CDR3 in amino acids: CASSPGTGGAKTTGELFF. CDR3 nucleotide sequence: TGCGCCAGCAGCCCCGGGACAGGGGGCGCAAAAACCACCGGGGAGCTGTTTTTT.

This chain joins TRBV28 and TRBJ1-2, with D possibly TRBD1 on 6 matching bases. The CDR3 contains 15 residues. V was trimmed by 6 bases and J by 7 bases, leaving 21 bases between them. The germline gives CDR1 MDHEN, CDR2 SYDVKM. Here the CDR3 reads CASSLSQGRQSGYTF. CDR3 bases: TGTGCCAGCAGCCTCTCGCAGGGGCGCCAATCTGGCTACACCTTC.

This clone has only a few counts. The chain joins TRBV5-1 to TRBJ2-2, with a possible D match to TRBD1 (6 bases). The CDR3 extends over 15 amino acids. The V and J ends lost 4 bases and 1 base respectively, with 11 bases between them. Germline CDR1 is SGHRS and CDR2 is YFSETQ. The CDR3 DNA reads as TGCGCCAGCAGCCAAGGCAGGGGGAACACCGGGGAGCTGTTTTTT. It specifies CASSQGRGNTGELFF.

V is TRBV5-5 and J is TRBJ2-7; weak D call: TRBD2 (6 bases). Germline-derived CDR1 and CDR2 are SGHKS and YYEKEE (reference sequence). This CDR3 has 14 residues. Trimming cost V 4 bases and J 3 bases, with 14 bases left between them. The CDR3 region is CASSHGGAGYEQYF. The CDR3 bases are TGTGCCAGCAGCCACGGCGGGGCGGGCTACGAGCAGTACTTC.

In its sample, this clone was seen a few times. The chain has TRBV29-1 and TRBJ1-1; D is possibly TRBD1 (6 bases). Germline V gene lookup returns CDR1 SQVTM and CDR2 ANQGSEA. The CDR3 runs to 12 residues. Trimming cost V 5 bases and J 5 bases, with 12 bases left between them. The CDR3 sequence is CSVCRGSTEAFF. CDR3 in DNA: TGCAGCGTTTGTAGGGGGAGTACTGAAGCTTTCTTT.

The chain carries TRBV7-6 and TRBJ2-3, with 16 nucleotides matching TRBD2. V was clipped by 5 bases and J by 4 bases; unmatched bases: 9. This CDR3 comprises 18 residues. Germline CDR1 and CDR2: SGHVS and FNYEAQ. Written as DNA, the CDR3 is TGTGCCAGCAGCCTCGGGACTAGCGGGGGGGCAAGACCAGATACGCAGTATTTT. Translating gives CASSLGTSGGARPDTQYF.

CDR3 DNA: TGTGCCAGCTCACCACGAGACAGGGTGAACACCATATATTTT. Translated: CASSPRDRVNTIYF. The chain has TRBV18 and TRBJ1-3; 7 nucleotides align to TRBD1. V trimming: 1 base; J trimming: 7 bases; junction bases outside the gene matches: 4. Germline V gene lookup returns CDR1 KGHSH and CDR2 LQKENI. The CDR3 sequence is 14 residues long.

On this clone itself: A read error may produce the germline difference seen at one junction end. The rearrangement links TRBV2 to TRBJ1-2; D is unclear. CDR3 length equals 15 residues. Looked up from germline, CDR1 is SNHLY and CDR2 is FYNNEI. The CDR3 DNA sequence: TGTGCCGGCAGTGTCACCCCCCCCGGTGGGTTCGGGTACACCTTC. Protein: CAGSVTPPGGFGYTF.

CDR3 amino acids: CASSRGSSGANVLTF. CDR3 coding DNA: TGTGCCAGCAGTCGGGGGAGCTCTGGGGCCAACGTCCTGACTTTC. The chain is built from TRBV11-2 and TRBJ2-6; D may be TRBD2 (6 bases). V was trimmed by 6 bases and J by 0 bases, leaving 9 bases between them. The CDR3 consists of 15 residues. The germline V gene has CDR1 SGHAT and CDR2 FQNNGV.

Of note for this clone: The sample contains more than one DNA sequence encoding this CDR3. This CDR3 is CASSPGRGSYEQYF. The CDR3 DNA reads as TGTGCCAGCTCACCCGGACGGGGTAGTTACGAGCAGTACTTC. The rearrangement uses TRBV5-4 and TRBJ2-7, with D possibly being TRBD2 (5 bases). The CDR3 sequence is 14 residues long. Looked up from germline, CDR1 is SGHNT and CDR2 is YYREEE (reference sequence). The V end was cut by 7 bases, the J end by 4 bases, with 18 bases between. Full variable domain (outside the CDR3, taken from reference TRBV5-4 and TRBJ2-7): ETGVTQSPTHLIKTRGQQVTLRCSSQSGHNTVSWYQQALGQGPQFIFQYYREEENGRGNFPPRFSGLQFPNYSSELNVNALELDDSALYLCASSPGRGSYEQYFGPGTRLTVT.

This clone was detected once. This chain connects TRBV18 to TRBJ2-1; D is undetermined. The CDR3 length is 16 residues. V dropped 2 bases and J dropped 10 bases, with 21 bases sitting between them. Germline V gives CDR1 KGHSH, CDR2 LQKENI. The CDR3 nucleotides are TGTGCCAGCTCACCAAGTTCAGCGCCCTCCTATCGGGAGCAGTTCTTC. This codes for CASSPSSAPSYREQFF.

The chain carries TRBV5-6 and TRBJ2-2, with 7 bases aligning to TRBD1. The germline V gene has CDR1 SGHDT and CDR2 YYEEEE. The CDR3 totals 16 residues. After removal of 2 bases from V and 2 bases from J, the junction contained 6 bases not matched to a gene. The CDR3 sequence: CASSFRQGFNTGELFF. In DNA form, the CDR3 reads TGTGCCAGCAGCTTCCGACAGGGATTTAACACCGGGGAGCTGTTTTTT.

About this clone: One end of the junction varies from germline; a read error may be responsible. The chain couples TRBV7-7 to TRBJ2-1; 14 bases line up with TRBD2. CDR1 and CDR2 (germline): SSHAT, FNYEAQ (reference sequence). The CDR3 spans 15 residues. As DNA, the CDR3 is TGTGCTAGCAGCGTCGGGACTAGCGGGAGCAATGAGCAGTTCTTC. Encoded protein: CASSVGTSGSNEQFF. The complete variable domain, with remaining parts taken from reference TRBV7-7 and TRBJ2-1, reads GAGVSQSPRYKVTKRGQDVTLRCDPISSHATLYWYQQALGQGPEFLTYFNYEAQPDKSGLPSDRFSAERPEGSISTLTIQRTEQRDSAMYRCASSVGTSGSNEQFFGPGTRLTVL.

The V call is TRBV6-1, the J call TRBJ2-7; 7 positions match TRBD1. The V gene's germline CDR1 is MNHNS and CDR2 SASEGT. After removal of 5 bases from V and 0 bases from J, the junction contained 4 bases not matched to a gene. CDR3 length: 14 residues. The CDR3 loop is CASSRTGSSYEQYF. The CDR3 DNA follows: TGTGCCAGCAGTCGGACAGGAAGCTCCTACGAGCAGTACTTC.

V usage is TRBV6-1 and J usage is TRBJ2-5; 9 bases fit TRBD1. Trimming cost V 4 bases and J 4 bases; bases outside gene matches: 7. Germline V lookup: CDR1 MNHNS, CDR2 SASEGT. This CDR3 comprises 15 residues. The CDR3 DNA reads as TGTGCCAGCAGTGTCAACAGGGGGCGCGGAGAGACCCAGTACTTC. It translates to CASSVNRGRGETQYF.